This entry is about one T cell receptor beta chain. This record belongs to a study of blood T cell repertoires in COVID-19. The overall study: PBMCs, B-cell-depleted T cells, or T cells provided the cDNA or gDNA that made up the material.

Sequenced by immunoSEQ multiplex PCR; TCRdb stores in-frame clones only, minus some. Of about 210,000 clones detected, around 82% appear once; the ten largest clones hold roughly 7.6%. Sequenced material: peripheral blood. This receptor was identified in a woman aged 45-59 years with acute or convalescent COVID-19.

CDR3 sequence reads: CASSDPGGSGDTEAFF. CDR3 sequence (DNA): TGTGCCAGTAGTGACCCAGGGGGATCTGGGGACACTGAAGCTTTCTTT. The chain recombines TRBV19 with TRBJ1-1; 7 nucleotides match TRBD1. CDR3 length: 16 amino acids. V shed 5 bases, J shed 3 bases, and the junction held 12 bases outside the gene matches. CDR1 and CDR2 (germline): LNHDA, SQIVND (reference sequence).